These 30 T cell receptor beta chains share one sample of origin, sequenced in a study of shared clonotypes between healthy human individuals. Sequencing was performed with immunoSEQ multiplex PCR; in TCRdb, only in-frame clones are kept and a portion is missing. The table has around 2,100,000 clones, about 95% seen once. CD45RO-negative, CCR7-positively selected cells formed the naive CD8 fraction, excluding terminally differentiated effector memory CD45RA+ cells. The sequenced sample was naive CD8+ T cells sorted from blood. These receptors came from a man between 18 and 35 years old in good health.

The rearrangement joins TRBV30 to TRBJ1-3; the D is unclear. Looked up from germline, CDR1 is GTSNPN and CDR2 is SVGIG (reference sequence). The length of the CDR3 is 14 residues. The germline V and J ends were trimmed by 4 bases and 3 bases, with 13 bases remaining between them. CDR3 in DNA: TGTGCCTGGATTGGGTCCTTCGGTGGAAACACCATATATTTT. Translation: CAWIGSFGGNTIYF.

This chain links TRBV6-1 with TRBJ1-2, with 7 bases matching TRBD1. The ends lost 2 bases at V and 4 bases at J; junction bases unmatched: 19. This CDR3 spans 19 amino acids. Germline V gene lookup returns CDR1 MNHNS and CDR2 SASEGT. In DNA, the CDR3 is TGTGCCAGCAGTGAACCGGACAGGAGTTTCCTTTACCTTACCTATGGCTACACCTTC. It specifies CASSEPDRSFLYLTYGYTF.

A remark on this clone: Other DNA sequences in the same sample also yield this CDR3. This sequence joins TRBV7-9 and TRBJ2-1; D gene uncertain. Per the germline V gene, CDR1 is SEHNR and CDR2 is FQNEAQ (reference sequence). The CDR3 runs 13 residues. The V gene lost 7 bases and the J gene lost 7 bases, with 14 bases spanning the gap. The CDR3 DNA follows: TGTGCCAGCACCCCTCTGTCTGGGAATGAGCAGTTCTTC. This gives the protein CASTPLSGNEQFF.

Turning to this clone: Different DNA sequences within this sample yield the same CDR3. The chain carries TRBV4-1 and TRBJ2-7; 11 bases fit TRBD1. Germline CDR1 MGHRA, CDR2 YSYEKL. CDR3 length: 15 amino acids. Trimming at V came to 0 bases and at J to 3 bases, leaving 1 base not matched to a gene. The CDR3 nucleotides read TGCGCCAGCAGCCAAGAAGGGACAGGGGGCTACGAGCAGTACTTC. Its protein is CASSQEGTGGYEQYF.

The chain joins TRBV30 to TRBJ2-7; 7 bases are shared with TRBD2. V dropped 3 bases and J dropped 6; count of bases not matched to a gene: 5. Looked up from germline, CDR1 is GTSNPN and CDR2 is SVGIG (reference sequence). The CDR3 length is 12 residues. CDR3 sequence (DNA): TGTGCCTGGAGCCCCGGGGGGAGCGAGCAGTACTTC. It codes for CAWSPGGSEQYF.

Concerning this clone: Other DNA sequences in this sample translate to the same CDR3. The chain has TRBV13 and TRBJ2-2; D is unresolved. This CDR3 region has 12 residues. Germline V gives CDR1 PRHDT, CDR2 FYEKMQ (reference sequence). The V end lost 1 base, the J end lost 6 bases, and 3 bases lay between the germline ends. CDR3 sequence (DNA): TGTGCCAGCAGCTTAGAGGCCGGGGAGCTGTTTTTT. Its translation: CASSLEAGELFF.

This clone was detected once. This chain uses TRBV14 with TRBJ2-7; possibly TRBD1 for D (5 bases). CDR1 and CDR2 (germline): SGHDN, FVKESK. V lost 2 bases and J lost 7, with 12 bases in between. The CDR3 is 13 amino acids. CDR3 sequence reads: CASSQYLAGEQYF. In nucleotides, the CDR3 is TGTGCCAGCAGCCAATACTTGGCAGGGGAGCAGTACTTC. Together with reference TRBV14 and TRBJ2-7, the CDR3 gives the full variable domain: EAGVTQFPSHSVIEKGQTVTLRCDPISGHDNLYWYRRVMGKEIKFLLHFVKESKQDESGMPNNRFLAERTGGTYSTLKVQPAELEDSGVYFCASSQYLAGEQYFGPGTRLTVT.

The rearrangement joins TRBV5-1 to TRBJ2-2, with 9 bases fitting TRBD1. Trimming at V came to 4 bases and at J to 6 bases, leaving 13 bases not matched to a gene. Per germline, CDR1 SGHRS and CDR2 YFSETQ. The CDR3 is 17 amino acids. The CDR3: CASSPEQGAEESGELFF. The CDR3, as DNA: TGCGCCAGCAGCCCCGAACAGGGGGCGGAAGAGTCCGGGGAGCTGTTTTTT.

The rearrangement joins TRBV28 to TRBJ2-2, with D possibly TRBD2 on 6 matching bases. V was trimmed by 4 bases and J by 0 bases, leaving 9 bases between them. The CDR3 is 15 residues long. CDR1 is MDHEN and CDR2 is SYDVKM in the germline V gene. CDR3 sequence: CASSWGDPNTGELFF. The CDR3 DNA reads as TGTGCCAGCAGTTGGGGGGACCCGAACACCGGGGAGCTGTTTTTT. The full variable domain, its missing parts supplied by reference TRBV28 and TRBJ2-2, is DVKVTQSSRYLVKRTGEKVFLECVQDMDHENMFWYRQDPGLGLRLIYFSYDVKMKEKGDIPEGYSVSREKKERFSLILESASTNQTSMYLCASSWGDPNTGELFFGEGSRLTVL.

The table lists this clone with a count of one. This rearrangement joins TRBV7-9 to TRBJ2-4, with TRBD1 identical over 9 bases. Germline CDR1 and CDR2: SEHNR and FQNEAQ (reference sequence). Trimming took 4 bases from V and 2 from J; bases not matched to a gene: 9. CDR3 size: 17 residues. DNA for the CDR3: TGTGCCAGCAGCTCCACCGGGACAGGGAACCCCAAAAACATTCAGTACTTC. Translating gives CASSSTGTGNPKNIQYF. Full variable domain (rest looked up from reference TRBV7-9 and TRBJ2-4): DTGVSQNPRHKITKRGQNVTFRCDPISEHNRLYWYRQTLGQGPEFLTYFQNEAQLEKSRLLSDRFSAERPKGSFSTLEIQRTEQGDSAMYLCASSSTGTGNPKNIQYFGAGTRLSVL.

On this clone itself: Other DNA sequences of this sample code for an identical CDR3. The J gene is TRBJ2-3, the V gene TRBV13; unclear D gene. CDR3 length equals 12 residues. Germline V gives CDR1 PRHDT, CDR2 FYEKMQ (reference sequence). V lost 6 bases and J 4 bases, leaving 8 bases between the germline ends. CDR3 protein: CASSPSPDTQYF. As DNA, the CDR3 is TGTGCCAGCAGTCCTTCACCAGATACGCAGTATTTT.

V usage is TRBV7-6 and J usage is TRBJ2-7, with TRBD1 matching over 7 bases. Germline CDR1 reads SGHVS; CDR2 reads FNYEAQ. With V trimmed by 5 bases and J by 2 bases, 6 bases remained unmatched. The CDR3 is 14 residues long. CDR3 coding DNA: TGTGCCAGCAGCACCCTCGGGACAGCCTACGAGCAGTACTTC. Its protein product is CASSTLGTAYEQYF.

This clone appeared a single time. The chain has TRBV2 and TRBJ2-1; 11 nucleotides line up with TRBD2. This CDR3 has 16 residues. Losses at the gene ends were 6 bases for V and 8 bases for J; bases not matched to a gene: 12. CDR1 and CDR2 (germline): SNHLY, FYNNEI. The DNA of the CDR3 is TGTGCCAGCAGCTACCTTCTAGCGGGAGGCCGGGATGAGCAGTTCTTC. This gives the protein CASSYLLAGGRDEQFF.

V is TRBV5-1 and J is TRBJ2-2, with D perhaps TRBD1 (6 bases). The CDR3 extends over 16 amino acids. The V end lost 2 bases, the J end lost 0 bases, and 11 bases lay between the germline ends. Germline CDR1 is SGHRS and CDR2 is YFSETQ. This chain's CDR3 is CASSFGWGPNTGELFF. CDR3 sequence (DNA): TGCGCCAGCAGCTTTGGGTGGGGGCCGAACACCGGGGAGCTGTTTTTT.

This rearrangement joins TRBV10-3 to TRBJ2-1, with a possible D match to TRBD2 (5 bases). Germline V CDR1 and CDR2: ENHRY, SYGVKD. V was clipped by 5 bases and J by 6 bases, with 11 bases between them. The CDR3 loop spans 13 amino acids. The CDR3 coding sequence is TGTGCCATCAGTCTAATAGCGTTCAATGAGCAGTTCTTC. Its translation: CAISLIAFNEQFF.

This chain connects TRBV2 to TRBJ1-5; D is undetermined. The germline CDR1 and CDR2 sequences are SNHLY and FYNNEI. CDR3 length: 15 residues. V shed 4 bases and J shed 5 bases, with 15 bases lying between them. CDR3: CASSGAEGTDQPQHF. The CDR3, as DNA: TGTGCCAGCAGTGGGGCAGAAGGAACGGATCAGCCCCAGCATTTT.

The rearrangement joins TRBV5-6 to TRBJ1-3; TRBD1 matches at 9 bases. Germline-derived CDR1 and CDR2 are SGHDT and YYEEEE. Germline trimming cut 4 bases from V and 4 bases from J; bases unmatched to any gene: 3. There are 14 residues in the CDR3. CDR3 amino acids: CASSGGQGGNTIYF. The DNA of the CDR3 is TGTGCCAGCAGCGGGGGACAGGGCGGAAACACCATATATTTT.

V gene TRBV7-9 combines with J gene TRBJ1-4; 7 positions match TRBD1. The junction had 6 bases not matched to a gene; V was cut back by 5 bases and J by 3 bases. The CDR3 runs to 15 residues. Germline CDR1 SEHNR, CDR2 FQNEAQ (reference sequence). DNA for the CDR3: TGTGCCAGCAGCCTCGACAGGGAGGCTAATGAAAAACTGTTTTTT. It yields the protein CASSLDREANEKLFF.

The V call is TRBV7-6, the J call TRBJ2-1, with TRBD2 identical over 7 bases. CDR3 length equals 14 residues. The V and J ends lost 3 bases and 10 bases, in that order; junction bases with no gene match: 9. CDR1 is SGHVS, CDR2 FNYEAQ, per germline. The CDR3 region is CASSFQRGSGEQFF. The CDR3 coding sequence is TGTGCCAGCAGCTTCCAGCGCGGGAGCGGCGAGCAGTTCTTC.

This rearrangement joins TRBV11-2 to TRBJ2-1; a possible D gene is TRBD1 (5 bases). The CDR3 runs to 15 residues. V was clipped by 5 bases and J by 4 bases, with 15 bases between them. Germline V gives CDR1 SGHAT, CDR2 FQNNGV. CDR3 bases: TGTGCCAGCAGCCCTGCGACAGTGAGGTACAATGAGCAGTTCTTC. The encoded protein is CASSPATVRYNEQFF.

As DNA, the CDR3 is TGTGCCAGCAGTGCGGTCCAGGGAGTCTACAATGAGCAGTTCTTC. Protein sequence: CASSAVQGVYNEQFF. The genes are TRBV2 and TRBJ2-1; TRBD1 or TRBD2 may be the D gene (5 bases each). The CDR3 length is 15 residues. With 4 bases removed from V and 3 bases from J, the gap between germline ends came to 13 bases. Germline V CDR1 and CDR2: SNHLY, FYNNEI.

The chain has TRBV5-1 and TRBJ1-2; no clear D. The germline V and J ends were trimmed by 0 bases and 8 bases, with 11 bases remaining between them. Germline V gene sequence: CDR1 SGHRS, CDR2 YFSETQ. This CDR3 is built from 13 residues. In DNA, the CDR3 is TGCGCCAGCAGCTTGGTGTCGGGGTCCGGCTACACCTTC. It encodes CASSLVSGSGYTF.

The genes are TRBV27 and TRBJ2-7; weak D call: TRBD1 (6 bases). Germline V CDR1 and CDR2: MNHEY, SMNVEV (reference sequence). Trimming removed 2 bases from V and 2 bases from J, with 16 bases in between. The CDR3 totals 16 residues. Here the CDR3 reads CASSLLRSQGPYEQYF. CDR3 sequence (DNA): TGTGCCAGCAGTTTACTCCGGAGCCAGGGGCCCTACGAGCAGTACTTC.

The genes are TRBV7-9 and TRBJ2-6; 13 bases are shared with TRBD2. The trim removed 4 bases at V and 4 bases at J, leaving 10 bases unmatched. The germline V gene has CDR1 SEHNR and CDR2 FQNEAQ (reference sequence). This CDR3 has 19 residues. The CDR3 loop reads CASSSRLAGGSEGANVLTF. DNA for the CDR3: TGTGCCAGCAGCTCGCGACTAGCGGGAGGAAGTGAGGGGGCCAACGTCCTGACTTTC. Filled out from reference TRBV7-9 and TRBJ2-6, the complete variable domain reads DTGVSQNPRHKITKRGQNVTFRCDPISEHNRLYWYRQTLGQGPEFLTYFQNEAQLEKSRLLSDRFSAERPKGSFSTLEIQRTEQGDSAMYLCASSSRLAGGSEGANVLTFGAGSRLTVL.

The rearrangement uses TRBV21-1 and TRBJ2-2; the table's D call of TRBD1 was not tested on the DNA. TRBV21-1 is designated a pseudogene. There are 15 residues in the CDR3. CDR3 coding DNA: TGTGCCAGCAAATGGGACAGAGCGGGTACCGGGGAGCTGTTTTTT. Translating gives CASKWDRAGTGELFF.

V gene TRBV28 combines with J gene TRBJ1-6, with D tentatively TRBD1 (5 bases). Germline CDR1 MDHEN, CDR2 SYDVKM. The CDR3 is 17 residues long. V was cut by 2 bases and J by 0 bases, with 11 bases left in between. The CDR3 DNA sequence: TGTGCCAGCAGTTTAGGGTCAGGGAGCTCCTATAATTCACCCCTCCACTTT. It specifies CASSLGSGSSYNSPLHF.

V gene TRBV5-4 combines with J gene TRBJ2-1, with TRBD2 matching over 12 bases. With V trimmed by 0 bases and J by 4 bases, 2 bases remained unmatched. The CDR3 has 16 residues. The germline CDR1 and CDR2 sequences are SGHNT and YYREEE (reference sequence). The chain's CDR3 is CASSLGLAGDYNEQFF. The DNA of the CDR3 is TGTGCCAGCAGCTTGGGACTAGCGGGGGATTACAATGAGCAGTTCTTC.

The chain combines TRBV28 with TRBJ2-7; tentatively, D is TRBD2 (5 bases). Trimming stripped 5 bases from V and 4 bases from J, with 12 bases between. The germline gives CDR1 MDHEN, CDR2 SYDVKM. The CDR3 runs 13 residues. CDR3 sequence (DNA): TGTGCCAGCAGTCCAGGTGAGGGATACGAGCAGTACTTC. Its translation is CASSPGEGYEQYF.

The CDR3 loop is CASSLRGLSAYEQYF. CDR3 bases: TGTGCCAGCAGCTTAAGGGGGCTGAGTGCCTACGAGCAGTACTTC. This chain connects TRBV5-8 to TRBJ2-7, with 7 bases fitting TRBD1. The CDR3 spans 15 residues. The germline CDR1 and CDR2 sequences are SGHTS and YDEGEE. The V and J ends lost 2 bases and 2 bases, in that order; junction bases with no gene match: 7. The full variable domain, completed using reference TRBV5-8 and TRBJ2-7, is EAGVTQSPTHLIKTRGQQATLRCSPISGHTSVYWYQQALGLGLQFLLWYDEGEERNRGNFPPRFSGRQFPNYSSELNVNALELEDSALYLCASSLRGLSAYEQYFGPGTRLTVT.

V is TRBV7-9 and J is TRBJ2-1; D remains unclear. The V end was cut by 8 bases, the J end by 7 bases, with 18 bases between. This CDR3 contains 14 residues. CDR1 and CDR2 from the germline V gene are SEHNR and FQNEAQ (reference sequence). This CDR3 reads CASLVVPSTNEQFF. CDR3 DNA: TGTGCCAGCCTCGTCGTCCCTTCGACGAATGAGCAGTTCTTC.